This T cell receptor (beta chain) was identified during a study of CD8 T cells in ankylosing spondylitis. TCRdb called the 5' RACE reads again in MiXCR, with one record for every CDR3 protein. The table records 230,000 or so distinct CDR3 sequences, 20% to 30% of them present only once. This clonotype was detected ten times or more. Its target is unknown. Findings and caveats of the study: Earlier work had already found some motif variants in reactive arthritis synovial fluid and blood.

V was shortened by 2 bases and J by 3 bases, with 2 bases between the two germline ends. This CDR3 has 12 amino acids. This sequence originates from a male donor with ankylosing spondylitis or in good health (not recorded which). Sequencing was done on a sample of blood, either unsorted or a sorted T cell fraction (not recorded which). The gene calls are TRBV12-3 or TRBV12-4 and TRBJ1-3; D is undetermined. CDR3 sequence (DNA): TGTGCCAGCAGTTTAAATGGAAACACCATATATTTT. Translated: CASSLNGNTIYF.